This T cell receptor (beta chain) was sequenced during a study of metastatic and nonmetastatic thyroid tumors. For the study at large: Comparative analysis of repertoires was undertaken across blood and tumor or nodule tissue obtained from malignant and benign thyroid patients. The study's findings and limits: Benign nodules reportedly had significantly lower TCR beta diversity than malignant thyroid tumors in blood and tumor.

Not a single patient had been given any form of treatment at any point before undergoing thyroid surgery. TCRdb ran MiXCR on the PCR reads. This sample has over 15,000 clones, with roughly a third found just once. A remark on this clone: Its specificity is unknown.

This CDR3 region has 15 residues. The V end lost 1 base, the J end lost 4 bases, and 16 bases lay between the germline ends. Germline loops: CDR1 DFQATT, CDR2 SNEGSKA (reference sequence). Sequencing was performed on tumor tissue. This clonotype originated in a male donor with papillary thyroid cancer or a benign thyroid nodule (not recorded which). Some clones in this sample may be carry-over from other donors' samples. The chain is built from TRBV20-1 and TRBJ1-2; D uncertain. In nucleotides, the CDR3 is TGCAGTGCTAGAGTAACTGGGGTTCTTAGCTATGGCTACACCTTC. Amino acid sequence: CSARVTGVLSYGYTF.